This T cell receptor (beta chain) was profiled in a study of shared clonotypes between healthy human individuals. Profiled with immunoSEQ multiplex PCR; TCRdb holds only in-frame clones, not every one. The table records about 2 million clones, 90% to 95% of them present only once. Sequenced material: naive CD4+ T cells sorted from blood. Subset denoted: CD45RA+ positively selected. The sequence was collected from a man aged 18 to 30 in good health.

DNA for the CDR3: TGCGCCAGCAGTCGAAGGGACCAAACCTACGAGCAGTACTTC. Residues: CASSRRDQTYEQYF. V gene TRBV5-1 combines with J gene TRBJ2-7, with D perhaps being TRBD1 or TRBD2 (5 bases each). CDR1 and CDR2 (germline): SGHRS, YFSETQ. Trimming removed 5 bases from V and 2 bases from J, with 14 bases in between. CDR3 length equals 14 residues.